The 19 T cell receptor beta chains reported below all come from one sample, sequenced in a study of blood T cell repertoires in COVID-19. Assay: immunoSEQ multiplex PCR; the TCRdb copy retains only in-frame clones and omits some. This table holds 220,000 or so clones, about 80% found once. Sequencing was carried out using peripheral blood. The receptors stem from a woman in her twenties or thirties who had recovered from COVID-19.

The chain has TRBV9 and TRBJ2-1; 8 positions match TRBD2. The CDR3 is 15 residues long. Trimming removed 3 bases from V and 2 bases from J; junction bases left unmatched: 4. Germline V gene data show CDR1 as SGDLS and CDR2 as YYNGEE. The CDR3 DNA follows: TGTGCCAGCAGCGAAACGGGAGGGCCCTACAATGAGCAGTTCTTC. Translating gives CASSETGGPYNEQFF. Full variable domain (missing parts from reference TRBV9 and TRBJ2-1): DSGVTQTPKHLITATGQRVTLRCSPRSGDLSVYWYQQSLDQGLQFLIQYYNGEERAKGNILERFSAQQFPDLHSELNLSSLELGDSALYFCASSETGGPYNEQFFGPGTRLTVL.

This clone was counted between two and nine times. This chain joins TRBV6-6 and TRBJ2-3; 14 bases line up with TRBD2. Trimming cost V 5 bases and J 6 bases; bases outside gene matches: 10. Germline V gives CDR1 MNHNY, CDR2 SVGAGI (reference sequence). The CDR3 runs to 17 residues. In DNA, the CDR3 is TGTGCCAGCAGTCTACGACTAGCGGGAGGGTCTGCCGATACGCAGTATTTT. Encoded protein: CASSLRLAGGSADTQYF.

CDR3 region: CASSVGTGVSDTQYF. The CDR3 nucleotides are TGTGCCAGCAGCGTAGGAACGGGAGTAAGTGATACGCAGTATTTT. V usage is TRBV9 and J usage is TRBJ2-3; D possibly corresponds to TRBD2 (6 bases). V shed 0 bases and J shed 6 bases, with 14 bases lying between them. Germline CDR1 is SGDLS and CDR2 is YYNGEE. This CDR3 spans 15 amino acids.

The chain has TRBV5-5 and TRBJ2-1; D tentatively fits TRBD1 or TRBD2 (6 bases each). Germline values: CDR1 SGHKS, CDR2 YYEKEE (reference sequence). This CDR3 contains 15 residues. V was clipped by 7 bases and J by 2 bases, with 16 bases between them. Here the CDR3 reads CASVLGGPAYNEQFF. CDR3 DNA sequence: TGTGCCAGCGTCTTGGGGGGCCCGGCCTACAATGAGCAGTTCTTC.

The chain is built from TRBV2 and TRBJ2-3; no definite D call. The germline V gene has CDR1 SNHLY and CDR2 FYNNEI. The CDR3 is 12 amino acids. Between the trimmed V and J ends, which lost 6 bases and 2 bases, there was a span of 6 bases. CDR3 nucleotide sequence: TGTGCCAGCAGGGAGAACACAGATACGCAGTATTTT. Translation: CASRENTDTQYF.

The chain is built from TRBV27 and TRBJ2-3, with 8 bases matching TRBD2. Germline V lookup: CDR1 MNHEY, CDR2 SMNVEV (reference sequence). This CDR3 is 15 amino acids long. V was clipped by 8 bases and J by 2 bases; unmatched bases: 9. The CDR3 DNA is TGTGCCAGCTCCCTGCGACTAGCGAACACAGATACGCAGTATTTT. It is translated as CASSLRLANTDTQYF.

This chain connects TRBV18 to TRBJ1-1, with TRBD1 identical over 8 bases. The germline gives CDR1 KGHSH, CDR2 LQKENI. The CDR3 is 16 residues long. V dropped 4 bases and J dropped 5; count of bases not matched to a gene: 12. The CDR3 loop is CASSLRQGYEGTEAFF. The DNA of the CDR3 is TGTGCCAGCTCACTAAGACAGGGGTATGAGGGGACTGAAGCTTTCTTT.

The rearrangement joins TRBV4-2 to TRBJ2-7; tentatively, D is TRBD2 (5 bases). This CDR3 spans 15 amino acids. The V end was cut by 2 bases, the J end by 4 bases, with 15 bases between. Germline V gene data show CDR1 as LGHNA and CDR2 as YNFKEQ. CDR3: CASSQLRLPKYEQYF. Written as DNA, the CDR3 is TGTGCCAGCAGCCAACTGAGACTACCAAAATACGAGCAGTACTTC.

The chain has TRBV3-1 (or the pseudogene TRBV3-2) and TRBJ1-5; tentative D call: TRBD1 (5 bases). This CDR3 is 15 amino acids long. Trimming shortened V by 4 bases and J by 3 bases, and 13 bases separated the two germline ends. The germline V gene has CDR1 LGHDT and CDR2 YNNKEL (reference sequence). The CDR3 DNA reads TGTGCCAGCAGCCCGACTAGGGGAGCCAATCAGCCCCAGCATTTT. Its protein product is CASSPTRGANQPQHF.

The rearrangement joins TRBV5-1 to TRBJ1-4; TRBD1 is a possible D gene (6 bases). Germline V gene lookup returns CDR1 SGHRS and CDR2 YFSETQ. The CDR3 has 15 amino acids. V dropped 6 bases and J dropped 0 bases, with 12 bases sitting between them. The CDR3 DNA is TGCGCCAGCAAATTCGGGGGGCCAACTAATGAAAAACTGTTTTTT. Encoded protein: CASKFGGPTNEKLFF.

This clone was recorded a few times. The V call is TRBV28, the J call TRBJ1-2; D is unclear. V shed 7 bases and J shed 5 bases, with 5 bases lying between them. The germline V gene has CDR1 MDHEN and CDR2 SYDVKM. This CDR3 contains 10 residues. The CDR3, as DNA: TGTGCCAGCAAGAGGTATGGCTACACCTTC. This encodes CASKRYGYTF.

The rearrangement uses TRBV28 and TRBJ2-7; no definite D call. V lost 6 bases and J 3 bases, leaving 12 bases between the germline ends. The CDR3 covers 13 residues. The V gene's germline CDR1 is MDHEN and CDR2 SYDVKM. CDR3: CASSSGDGYEQYF. CDR3 DNA: TGTGCCAGCAGCTCGGGTGACGGCTACGAGCAGTACTTC.

The CDR3 coding sequence is TGTGCCAGCAGGAGTAGCGGGCTTAGCTCCTACGAGCAGTACTTC. This sequence encodes CASRSSGLSSYEQYF. This chain links TRBV27 with TRBJ2-7, with 7 bases that match TRBD2. V gave up 6 bases and J gave up 0 bases; unmatched junction bases: 8. The CDR3 has 15 amino acids. Germline V gene sequence: CDR1 MNHEY, CDR2 SMNVEV (reference sequence).

V gene TRBV18 combines with J gene TRBJ2-7; TRBD1 aligns across 7 bases. Germline CDR1 is KGHSH and CDR2 is LQKENI. Losses at the gene ends were 3 bases for V and 3 bases for J; bases not matched to a gene: 8. This CDR3 has 15 amino acids. CDR3 bases: TGTGCCAGCTCACCGAACGGGGACAGCCTCTACGAGCAGTACTTC. As protein: CASSPNGDSLYEQYF.

This clone occurred once. This chain links TRBV6-5 with TRBJ2-2; TRBD1 aligns across 7 bases. V lost 0 bases, J lost 1 base, and 2 bases stayed unmatched. Germline V gene data show CDR1 as MNHEY and CDR2 as SVGAGI. This CDR3 has 16 amino acids. The CDR3 coding sequence is TGTGCCAGCAGTTACTCGACAGGGAGGAACACCGGGGAGCTGTTTTTT. Translation gives CASSYSTGRNTGELFF.

The chain has TRBV7-3 and TRBJ1-6; 7 bases fit TRBD1. V lost 5 bases and J lost 10; bases outside the gene matches: 5. This CDR3 has 13 residues. Germline assignment: CDR1 SGHTA and CDR2 FQGTGA. The CDR3 nucleotides read TGTGCCAGCAGCCCCTCAGGGGGGTCACCCCTCCACTTT. This encodes CASSPSGGSPLHF.

The chain couples TRBV9 to TRBJ2-7; 10 bases are a match to TRBD1. This CDR3 spans 14 amino acids. Losses at the gene ends were 4 bases for V and 4 bases for J; bases not matched to a gene: 5. CDR1 and CDR2 from the germline V gene are SGDLS and YYNGEE. This CDR3 is CASSPDRGGYEQYF. The CDR3 bases are TGTGCCAGCAGCCCGGACAGGGGGGGGTACGAGCAGTACTTC.

The J gene is TRBJ2-7, the V gene TRBV5-1; TRBD1 is a possible D gene (5 bases). Germline CDR1 and CDR2: SGHRS and YFSETQ. The V end lost 4 bases, the J end lost 0 bases, and 11 bases lay between the germline ends. The CDR3 is 14 residues long. The CDR3 DNA is TGCGCCAGCAGCCAAGGGGCTAGCTCCTACGAGCAGTACTTC. Translated: CASSQGASSYEQYF.

The J gene is TRBJ1-1, the V gene TRBV6-6, with D possibly TRBD1 on 6 matching bases. Germline V gene data show CDR1 as MNHNY and CDR2 as SVGAGI (reference sequence). This CDR3 has 16 amino acids. V lost 6 bases, J lost 3 bases, and 20 bases lay in between. The CDR3 reads CASSFDRLGRYTEAFF. Written as DNA, the CDR3 is TGTGCCAGCAGCTTCGACAGGTTGGGGCGGTACACTGAAGCTTTCTTT.